These 10 T cell receptor beta chains share one sample of origin, sequenced in a study of cytomegalovirus exposure and HLA in healthy donors. 60 Vbeta and 13 Jbeta primers were used in PCR. Generated by immunoSEQ multiplex PCR, the TCRdb table keeps only in-frame clones and is missing some. The sample lists roughly 180,000 clones, roughly 80% occurring once. Specimen: PBMCs. These receptors all come from a man aged 25-45 years in good health and CMV-seronegative.

The chain links TRBV6-6 to TRBJ2-7; 8 nucleotides line up with TRBD1. This CDR3 comprises 15 residues. The V gene's germline CDR1 is MNHNY and CDR2 SVGAGI (reference sequence). With V trimmed by 7 bases and J by 1 base, 9 bases remained unmatched. The chain's CDR3 is CASIGQGGVSYEQYF. CDR3 coding DNA: TGTGCCAGCATCGGACAGGGAGGAGTTTCCTACGAGCAGTACTTC.

This clone was counted once. The V and J genes are TRBV6-4 and TRBJ2-5, with 7 bases lining up with TRBD2. This CDR3 spans 16 amino acids. V lost 7 bases to trimming and J lost 5 bases; unmatched junction nucleotides: 16. The germline gives CDR1 MRHNA, CDR2 SNTAGT. The CDR3 nucleotides are TGTGCCAGCATTAGGGGAGCGGGACCCCCCGGGGAGACCCAGTACTTC. It codes for CASIRGAGPPGETQYF.

This chain connects TRBV7-9 to TRBJ2-7, with D possibly TRBD1 on 6 matching bases. CDR3 size: 14 residues. V was trimmed by 2 bases and J by 0 bases, leaving 8 bases between them. Germline V CDR1 and CDR2: SEHNR, FQNEAQ (reference sequence). CDR3 sequence (DNA): TGTGCCAGCAGCTTAACAGGGAGCTCCTACGAGCAGTACTTC. Protein: CASSLTGSSYEQYF.

The chain has TRBV12-5 and TRBJ2-5, with D unclear. V dropped 2 bases and J dropped 5 bases, with 12 bases sitting between them. CDR3 size: 14 residues. Germline V gene data show CDR1 as LGHNT and CDR2 as FRNRAP. CDR3 sequence: CASGLSEPWETQYF. CDR3 DNA: TGTGCTAGTGGTTTGTCGGAGCCGTGGGAGACCCAGTACTTC.

This clone was seen more than once but under ten times. The rearrangement links TRBV28 to TRBJ2-7; 12 positions agree with TRBD1. Germline V gene data show CDR1 as MDHEN and CDR2 as SYDVKM. The CDR3 consists of 15 residues. Germline trimming cut 5 bases from V and 5 bases from J; bases unmatched to any gene: 7. The CDR3 DNA reads as TGTGCCAGCAGTCCCGCGGGACAGGGGGCGGACGAGCAGTACTTC. This gives the protein CASSPAGQGADEQYF.

This rearrangement joins TRBV15 to TRBJ1-4; 8 bases map to TRBD1. Germline loops: CDR1 LNHNV, CDR2 YYDKDF (reference sequence). Unmatched junction bases numbered 14, after V lost 0 bases and J lost 8 bases. The CDR3 spans 18 residues. Here the CDR3 reads CATSRDPPGTGIGEKLFF. The CDR3 DNA is TGTGCCACCAGCAGAGATCCCCCCGGGACAGGTATCGGCGAAAAACTGTTTTTT.

The chain carries TRBV10-2 and TRBJ2-3, with D possibly being TRBD2 (5 bases). Looked up from germline, CDR1 is WSHSY and CDR2 is SAAADI. The length of the CDR3 is 15 residues. Between the trimmed V and J ends, which lost 8 bases and 1 base, there was a span of 16 bases. The CDR3 sequence is CASRTGSVGTDTQYF. Here the CDR3 DNA reads TGCGCCAGCCGGACGGGGTCAGTTGGCACAGATACGCAGTATTTT.

The chain recombines TRBV30 with TRBJ1-1; D is possibly TRBD1 (6 bases). Germline V gene data show CDR1 as GTSNPN and CDR2 as SVGIG (reference sequence). The length of the CDR3 is 14 residues. V lost 1 base and J lost 1, with 10 bases in between. The CDR3 DNA follows: TGTGCCTGGAGTGGGAGGACAGCGAACACTGAAGCTTTCTTT. This gives the protein CAWSGRTANTEAFF.

The V and J genes are TRBV2 and TRBJ2-5; 10 nucleotides agree with TRBD2. The J segment lost 5 bases and the V segment lost 6 bases, leaving 15 bases of the junction unmatched. The CDR3 has 17 amino acids. The germline V gene has CDR1 SNHLY and CDR2 FYNNEI. The CDR3 region has the DNA TGTGCCAGCAGATCGGTGTTTCTAGCGGGAGAGTCGGAGACCCAGTACTTC. It codes for CASRSVFLAGESETQYF.

The chain uses TRBV7-9 and TRBJ2-7; 7 bases are shared with TRBD1. Per germline, CDR1 SEHNR and CDR2 FQNEAQ (reference sequence). CDR3 length equals 14 residues. Trimming took 1 base from V and 5 from J; bases not matched to a gene: 5. In DNA, the CDR3 is TGTGCCAGCAGCTTAGAAAGACAGGGCCACGAGCAGTACTTC. Translation: CASSLERQGHEQYF.